This entry lists 26 T cell receptor beta chains sequenced from one sample in a study of radiotherapy plus CTLA-4 blockade in lung cancer. Assay: immunoSEQ multiplex PCR; the TCRdb copy retains only in-frame clones and omits some. The table lists approximately 40,000 clones, 70% to 85% of them singletons, with about 8.9% in the top ten. This sample comprised peripheral blood, obtained from a patient treated with radiotherapy plus ipilimumab. The receptors were gathered from a human donor with non-small cell lung cancer who had stable disease on radiotherapy plus ipilimumab.

The genes are TRBV28 and TRBJ1-5, with D unresolved. The V end lost 6 bases, the J end lost 0 bases, and 12 bases lay between the germline ends. Germline-derived CDR1 and CDR2 are MDHEN and SYDVKM. This CDR3 has 15 amino acids. CDR3 nucleotide sequence: TGTGCCAGCAGGGGCGCCGGGATTAGCAATCAGCCCCAGCATTTT. Translating gives CASRGAGISNQPQHF.

The rearrangement uses TRBV27 and TRBJ2-2; 8 bases are shared with TRBD1. V shed 1 base, J shed 2 bases, and the junction held 12 bases outside the gene matches. The CDR3 covers 19 residues. Germline V lookup: CDR1 MNHEY, CDR2 SMNVEV (reference sequence). Here the CDR3 reads CASSLYFRPSGGNTGELFF. The CDR3 DNA reads as TGTGCCAGCAGTTTATATTTCCGGCCCTCAGGGGGCAACACCGGGGAGCTGTTTTTT.

Only one count was recorded for this clone. V usage is TRBV7-9 and J usage is TRBJ1-6, with 7 bases fitting TRBD1. Germline trimming cut 4 bases from V and 5 bases from J; bases unmatched to any gene: 2. Germline CDR1 and CDR2: SEHNR and FQNEAQ (reference sequence). The CDR3 runs to 14 residues. In DNA form, the CDR3 reads TGTGCCAGCAGCTCTACAGGGGATAATTCACCCCTCCACTTT. It codes for CASSSTGDNSPLHF.

The chain couples TRBV10-1 to TRBJ1-1; D might be TRBD1 (5 bases). The CDR3 runs to 13 residues. V lost 11 bases to trimming and J lost 1 base, with 14 bases between them. Germline assignment: CDR1 WNHNN and CDR2 SYGVQD (reference sequence). CDR3 in amino acids: CASRGGPNTEAFF. The CDR3 coding sequence is TGCGCCTCGAGGGGCGGCCCGAACACTGAAGCTTTCTTT.

This clone showed up just a few times. The chain couples TRBV5-1 to TRBJ2-3; D possibly corresponds to TRBD1 (5 bases). Trimming shortened V by 6 bases and J by 6 bases, and 11 bases separated the two germline ends. The CDR3 sequence is 12 residues long. Looked up from germline, CDR1 is SGHRS and CDR2 is YFSETQ. The CDR3, as DNA: TGCGCCAGCACCATTGGGGCGGATACGCAGTATTTT. Translation: CASTIGADTQYF.

The chain links TRBV2 to TRBJ2-7; D tentatively fits TRBD1 or TRBD2 (5 bases each). The CDR3 loop spans 14 amino acids. V lost 6 bases and J 2 bases, leaving 14 bases between the germline ends. The germline gives CDR1 SNHLY, CDR2 FYNNEI. CDR3 coding DNA: TGTGCCAGCAGCGGGACCGATTATACCTACGAGCAGTACTTC. Translation: CASSGTDYTYEQYF.

The chain is built from TRBV12-5 and TRBJ2-2; D is ambiguous. Trimming left V 0 bases short and J 6 bases short, with 17 bases between. The CDR3 is made up of 17 amino acids. CDR1 LGHNT and CDR2 FRNRAP come from the germline V gene. The CDR3 reads CASGLVGFWGEAGELFF. The DNA of the CDR3 is TGTGCTAGTGGTTTGGTAGGGTTCTGGGGTGAGGCCGGGGAGCTGTTTTTT. Based on the CDR3 plus reference TRBV12-5 and TRBJ2-2, the full variable domain is DARVTQTPRHKVTEMGQEVTMRCQPILGHNTVFWYRQTMMQGLELLAYFRNRAPLDDSGMPKDRFSAEMPDATLATLKIQPSEPRDSAVYFCASGLVGFWGEAGELFFGEGSRLTVL.

V gene TRBV18 combines with J gene TRBJ2-5, with TRBD2 identical over 9 bases. V lost 3 bases and J lost 3; bases outside the gene matches: 2. There are 14 residues in the CDR3. The germline gives CDR1 KGHSH, CDR2 LQKENI. CDR3 bases: TGTGCCAGCTCACCTTGGACTAGCGAAGAGACCCAGTACTTC. This codes for CASSPWTSEETQYF.

The chain couples TRBV5-6 to TRBJ2-5; 12 bases are a match to TRBD2. CDR3 length: 16 amino acids. From germline, CDR1 is SGHDT and CDR2 YYEEEE. V trimming: 3 bases; J trimming: 5 bases; junction bases outside the gene matches: 8. CDR3 nucleotide sequence: TGTGCCAGCAGCTCTCTACTAGCGGGGGGAGGGGAGACCCAGTACTTC. It yields the protein CASSSLLAGGGETQYF.

This clone has just one count. This sequence joins TRBV2 and TRBJ2-7; D uncertain. Germline loops: CDR1 SNHLY, CDR2 FYNNEI. Trimming removed 7 bases at V and 6 bases at J, with 10 bases between. The CDR3 contains 11 residues. Here the CDR3 reads CASIKQGEQYV. The DNA for the CDR3 is TGTGCCAGCATTAAACAAGGCGAGCAGTACGTC.

The chain employs TRBV30 and TRBJ1-4; a weak D match, TRBD1 (5 bases). This CDR3 contains 11 residues. Germline V gene lookup returns CDR1 GTSNPN and CDR2 SVGIG (reference sequence). The CDR3 spells CAYGAREKLFF. For the CDR3, the DNA is TGTGCTTATGGGGCGCGAGAAAAACTGTTTTTT. The variable domain in full, with the rest retrieved from reference TRBV30 and TRBJ1-4, is SQTIHQWPATLVQPVGSPLSLECTVEGTSNPNLYWYRQAAGRGLQLLFYSVGIGQISSEVPQNLSASRPQDRQFILSSKKLLLSDSGFYLCAYGAREKLFFGSGTQLSVL.

The genes are TRBV28 and TRBJ1-5; perhaps TRBD1 as D (5 bases). The CDR3 contains 13 residues. The germline CDR1 and CDR2 sequences are MDHEN and SYDVKM. Between the trimmed V and J ends, which lost 6 bases and 3 bases, there was a span of 9 bases. This CDR3 reads CASRQGFNQPQHF. The CDR3 DNA is TGTGCCAGCAGGCAGGGATTCAATCAGCCCCAGCATTTT.

This sequence joins TRBV28 and TRBJ1-1; the match to TRBD1 covers 7 bases. Per germline, CDR1 MDHEN and CDR2 SYDVKM. The CDR3 is 13 amino acids. V lost 4 bases to trimming and J lost 10 bases; unmatched junction nucleotides: 9. The CDR3 coding sequence is TGTGCCAGCAGTTCCCAGGGGGTTGGGTCAGCTTTCTTT. The encoded protein is CASSSQGVGSAFF. The full variable domain, in which reference TRBV28 and TRBJ1-1 provide the parts outside the CDR3, is DVKVTQSSRYLVKRTGEKVFLECVQDMDHENMFWYRQDPGLGLRLIYFSYDVKMKEKGDIPEGYSVSREKKERFSLILESASTNQTSMYLCASSSQGVGSAFFGQGTRLTVV.

The V call is TRBV18, the J call TRBJ1-2, with 8 bases aligning to TRBD1. The V gene end was trimmed by 3 bases and the J gene end by 4 bases; junction bases not matched to a gene: 4. Germline V gives CDR1 KGHSH, CDR2 LQKENI. The CDR3 contains 14 residues. This CDR3 is CASSPGTGGYGYTF. The DNA for the CDR3 is TGTGCCAGCTCACCTGGGACAGGCGGCTATGGCTACACCTTC.

The chain has TRBV5-1 and TRBJ1-1; D is unresolved. Germline-derived CDR1 and CDR2 are SGHRS and YFSETQ. V gave up 4 bases and J gave up 6 bases, with 13 bases separating them. This CDR3 comprises 13 residues. CDR3 in DNA: TGCGCCAGCAGCCCCGGACCTCGGGCTGAAGCTTTCTTT. Protein sequence: CASSPGPRAEAFF.

This clone is labeled as medium-sized (0.01 to 0.1%). The rearrangement joins TRBV6-5 to TRBJ1-2, with D tentatively TRBD1 (5 bases). Germline V CDR1 and CDR2: MNHEY, SVGAGI. Trimming stripped 0 bases from V and 4 bases from J, with 12 bases between. This CDR3 contains 15 residues. The CDR3 nucleotides are TGTGCCAGCAGTTACTCGGGGACTGAATTCTATGGCTACACCTTC. Translated, it gives CASSYSGTEFYGYTF.

V and J are TRBV4-2 and TRBJ1-2; no definite D call. Trimming stripped 2 bases from V and 4 bases from J, with 11 bases between. The CDR3 length is 14 residues. Germline V CDR1 and CDR2: LGHNA, YNFKEQ. CDR3 loop: CASSQLQATYGYTF. The CDR3 coding sequence is TGTGCCAGCAGCCAACTGCAGGCGACCTATGGCTACACCTTC.

The CDR3 DNA follows: TGTGCCAGCAGTGACTCTAAGGTCGCCCTATTATACGAGCAGTACTTC. Translating gives CASSDSKVALLYEQYF. The rearrangement joins TRBV6-4 to TRBJ2-7; unclear D gene. The CDR3 is made up of 16 amino acids. Germline V gene sequence: CDR1 MRHNA, CDR2 SNTAGT. Trimming took off 0 bases at V and 4 bases at J, with 16 bases between the two ends.

V gene TRBV2 combines with J gene TRBJ2-7, with D perhaps matching TRBD2 (6 bases). Trimming stripped 6 bases from V and 3 bases from J, with 9 bases between. The CDR3 totals 12 residues. Per germline, CDR1 SNHLY and CDR2 FYNNEI. The CDR3 reads CASRRDGYEQYV. The CDR3 DNA reads as TGTGCCAGCAGGCGGGACGGCTACGAGCAGTACGTC.

This clone was counted once. This chain uses TRBV7-2 with TRBJ1-1; a possible D gene is TRBD1 (5 bases). The V gene's germline CDR1 is SGHTA and CDR2 FQGNSA. V was shortened by 5 bases and J by 6 bases, with 13 bases between the two germline ends. The CDR3 totals 13 residues. CDR3 amino acids: CASSAWGGPEAFF. The CDR3 DNA reads TGTGCCAGCAGCGCCTGGGGGGGACCTGAAGCTTTCTTT.

The chain combines TRBV28 with TRBJ1-2, with TRBD1 identical over 7 bases. Losses at the gene ends were 4 bases for V and 3 bases for J; bases not matched to a gene: 2. CDR3 size: 13 residues. CDR1 MDHEN and CDR2 SYDVKM come from the germline V gene. The CDR3: CASSSGGYYGYTF. CDR3 in DNA: TGTGCCAGCAGTTCAGGGGGATACTATGGCTACACCTTC.

This chain joins TRBV10-3 and TRBJ1-1; a weak D match, TRBD1 (5 bases). CDR3 size: 19 residues. V was shortened by 2 bases and J by 2 bases, with 24 bases between the two germline ends. Germline CDR1 and CDR2: ENHRY and SYGVKD. CDR3 bases: TGTGCCATCAGTGAGAGCCCGTGGCGGGGCAGGGCTAGTAACACTGAAGCTTTCTTT. Protein: CAISESPWRGRASNTEAFF.

The chain uses TRBV7-8 and TRBJ1-2; D unresolved. The CDR3 length is 15 residues. Trimming left V 3 bases short and J 4 bases short, with 15 bases between. Germline lookup yields CDR1 SGHVS and CDR2 FQNEAQ. DNA for the CDR3: TGTGCCAGCAGCTTTGATGACGGAAGCCCCTATGGCTACACCTTC. It translates to CASSFDDGSPYGYTF.

V and J are TRBV30 and TRBJ2-2; D is perhaps TRBD1 or TRBD2 (6 bases each). Germline V lookup: CDR1 GTSNPN, CDR2 SVGIG (reference sequence). V was cut by 6 bases and J by 3 bases, with 14 bases left in between. The CDR3 length is 14 residues. This CDR3 reads CACLTRGYTGELFF. In DNA form, the CDR3 reads TGTGCCTGCCTGACTAGGGGGTACACCGGGGAGCTGTTTTTT.

The chain links TRBV9 to TRBJ2-2; either TRBD1 or TRBD2 may fit D (5 bases each). V dropped 2 bases and J dropped 0 bases, with 8 bases sitting between them. The CDR3 spans 15 residues. Germline CDR1 and CDR2: SGDLS and YYNGEE. CDR3 coding DNA: TGTGCCAGCAGCGTGGGGGTTACGAACACCGGGGAGCTGTTTTTT. This sequence encodes CASSVGVTNTGELFF. Full variable domain (remainder filled in from reference TRBV9 and TRBJ2-2): DSGVTQTPKHLITATGQRVTLRCSPRSGDLSVYWYQQSLDQGLQFLIQYYNGEERAKGNILERFSAQQFPDLHSELNLSSLELGDSALYFCASSVGVTNTGELFFGEGSRLTVL.

The chain couples TRBV6-5 to TRBJ1-5; the D is unclear. The germline V and J ends were trimmed by 6 bases and 4 bases, with 4 bases remaining between them. The length of the CDR3 is 11 residues. In germline, CDR1 is MNHEY, CDR2 SVGAGI. The DNA for the CDR3 is TGTGCCAGCAGAGAAAATCAGCCCCAGCATTTT. It translates to CASRENQPQHF.